This T cell receptor (beta chain) was observed in a study of CD8+CD57+ T cells in acquired aplastic anemia. Study background: Sorted CD4+ and CD8+ cells gave an average of around 3.3 ug of DNA.

Trimming cost V 1 base and J 9 bases; bases outside gene matches: 14. The CDR3 runs to 17 residues. Germline CDR1 is KGHDR and CDR2 is SFDVKD. Study conclusions and caveats: Roughly 31 was the count of CD8+ CDR3 sequences that patients shared with controls. Patient and control CD8+ Simpson's diversity was not significantly different.

CDR3 and TCR beta VDJ profiling relied on a genomic DNA template. TCRdb called the reads again in MiXCR, with one record for every CDR3 protein. The data contain about 190,000 distinct CDR3 sequences, over 60% of them singletons. This clonotype has only a few counts. Its specificity is not known. Material: sorted CD4+, CD8+, or CD8+CD57+ T cells (not recorded which) from PBMCs. The chain couples TRBV24-1 to TRBJ2-1; 7 bases align to TRBD1. The TCR originated in a human donor with severe aplastic anemia or a healthy control (not recorded which). The CDR3 nucleotides read TGTGCCACCAGTGATTTACCCGCTGGGACAGAGGTGTTTGAGCAGTTCTTC. Encoded protein: CATSDLPAGTEVFEQFF.